What follows are 16 T cell receptor beta chains derived from one specimen sequenced in a study of shared clonotypes between healthy human individuals. Measured with immunoSEQ multiplex PCR; TCRdb has only the in-frame clones, and not every one. The sample yields 800,000 or so clones, about 96% seen once. CD45RO-negative, CCR7-positively selected cells formed the naive CD8 fraction, excluding terminally differentiated effector memory CD45RA+ cells. The source material was naive CD8+ T cells sorted from blood. The receptors shown here come from a man aged 25 to 45 in good health.

The chain is built from TRBV5-1 and TRBJ2-1; 9 bases line up with TRBD1. The CDR3 consists of 15 residues. Per germline, CDR1 SGHRS and CDR2 YFSETQ. Trimming cost V 7 bases and J 9 bases; bases outside gene matches: 14. CDR3 nucleotides: TGCGCCAGCGAAGACCCGGGACAGGGATATGCTGAGCAGTTCTTC. This codes for CASEDPGQGYAEQFF.

The genes are TRBV10-1 and TRBJ1-1; D not certain. V shed 0 bases and J shed 2 bases, with 1 base lying between them. This CDR3 is 12 amino acids long. Germline V lookup: CDR1 WNHNN, CDR2 SYGVQD (reference sequence). CDR3 sequence reads: CASSESNTEAFF. The CDR3 DNA follows: TGCGCCAGCAGTGAGTCCAACACTGAAGCTTTCTTT.

The chain joins TRBV10-3 to TRBJ1-2; D uncertain. The CDR3 is made up of 14 amino acids. Trimming took off 0 bases at V and 3 bases at J, with 8 bases between the two ends. Germline CDR1 is ENHRY and CDR2 is SYGVKD. CDR3 nucleotides: TGTGCCATCAGTGAGTCGGCCAGCCACTATGGCTACACCTTC. Residues: CAISESASHYGYTF.

The J gene is TRBJ2-3, the V gene TRBV6-1, with D possibly matching TRBD2 (6 bases). Per germline, CDR1 MNHNS and CDR2 SASEGT. Trimming took off 2 bases at V and 3 bases at J, with 15 bases between the two ends. The CDR3 totals 16 residues. CDR3 in amino acids: CASSERRLVLTDTQYF. The CDR3 nucleotides read TGTGCCAGCAGTGAAAGGAGACTAGTGTTAACAGATACGCAGTATTTT.

J is TRBJ2-2 and V is TRBV21-1; TRBD2 was called by the table and not checked on the DNA. TRBV21-1 is a pseudogene segment. The CDR3 contains 17 residues. CDR3 in DNA: TGTGCCAGCAGCAACGGACTAGCGGGAGGAATCACCGGGGAGCTGTTTTTT. The encoded protein is CASSNGLAGGITGELFF.

This clone is a singleton in its sample. The chain is built from TRBV7-6 and TRBJ2-7; D not certain. The CDR3 extends over 18 amino acids. The germline CDR1 and CDR2 sequences are SGHVS and FNYEAQ. Deletions cut 2 bases from V and 4 bases from J, with 24 bases between. CDR3 DNA sequence: TGTGCCAGCAGCTTAATTCCGAGTGTAGAGCACCCTCTGTACGAGCAGTACTTC. Its protein product is CASSLIPSVEHPLYEQYF.

In the case of this clone: This same CDR3 is encoded by further DNA sequences in the sample. The chain recombines TRBV14 with TRBJ2-7; D may be TRBD1 or TRBD2 (5 bases each). V gave up 3 bases and J gave up 3 bases, with 9 bases separating them. This CDR3 has 13 residues. CDR1 and CDR2 (germline): SGHDN, FVKESK. The CDR3 nucleotides read TGTGCCAGCAGCCATGGGACGGGCTACGAGCAGTACTTC. Encoded protein: CASSHGTGYEQYF. The entire variable domain, with the rest obtained from reference TRBV14 and TRBJ2-7, is as follows: EAGVTQFPSHSVIEKGQTVTLRCDPISGHDNLYWYRRVMGKEIKFLLHFVKESKQDESGMPNNRFLAERTGGTYSTLKVQPAELEDSGVYFCASSHGTGYEQYFGPGTRLTVT.

J is TRBJ2-1 and V is TRBV6-1, with 9 bases identical to TRBD2. Per the germline V gene, CDR1 is MNHNS and CDR2 is SASEGT. Trimming took 6 bases from V and 6 from J; bases not matched to a gene: 3. The CDR3 spans 13 residues. The CDR3 protein is CASRTSGRNEQFF. For the CDR3, the DNA is TGTGCCAGCAGGACTAGCGGCCGCAATGAGCAGTTCTTC.

Remarks on this clone: The same CDR3 can be traced to other DNA sequences in this sample. The chain uses TRBV27 and TRBJ2-7, with 8 bases matching TRBD2. The V and J ends lost 4 bases and 0 bases, in that order; junction bases with no gene match: 5. The CDR3 runs to 15 residues. The germline gives CDR1 MNHEY, CDR2 SMNVEV (reference sequence). In nucleotides, the CDR3 is TGTGCCAGCAGTTCTACTAGCGGAAGCTCCTACGAGCAGTACTTC. It specifies CASSSTSGSSYEQYF.

This clone was detected only once. This sequence joins TRBV4-1 and TRBJ2-5; D might be TRBD1 (5 bases). The CDR3 has 16 residues. In germline, CDR1 is MGHRA, CDR2 YSYEKL. V was cut by 5 bases and J by 5 bases, with 21 bases left in between. CDR3 protein: CASSGPRQGGLETQYF. In DNA form, the CDR3 reads TGCGCCAGCAGCGGACCCCGGCAGGGTGGGCTGGAGACCCAGTACTTC.

The chain has TRBV5-8 and TRBJ2-7, with D perhaps TRBD1 (6 bases). There are 15 residues in the CDR3. V gave up 0 bases and J gave up 3 bases, with 13 bases separating them. Germline values: CDR1 SGHTS, CDR2 YDEGEE. CDR3 sequence reads: CASSLVGQKLYEQYF. CDR3 coding DNA: TGTGCCAGCAGCTTGGTAGGACAGAAGCTCTACGAGCAGTACTTC.

Details on this clone: Other DNA sequences in this specimen translate into the identical CDR3. The gene calls are TRBV27 and TRBJ1-1; no clear D gene. The CDR3 has 13 residues. Per the germline V gene, CDR1 is MNHEY and CDR2 is SMNVEV (reference sequence). V lost 5 bases, J lost 2 bases, and 9 bases lay in between. CDR3 residues: CASSRTGNTEAFF. The CDR3 DNA follows: TGTGCCAGCAGTAGGACGGGCAACACTGAAGCTTTCTTT.

The chain employs TRBV7-9 and TRBJ2-6; no reliable D call. The CDR3 covers 13 residues. Per the germline V gene, CDR1 is SEHNR and CDR2 is FQNEAQ (reference sequence). V lost 6 bases and J 2 bases, leaving 5 bases between the germline ends. The CDR3, as DNA: TGTGCCAGCAGGAGTACTGGGGCCAACGTCCTGACTTTC. Translated, it gives CASRSTGANVLTF.

This clone was seen just once. The chain is built from TRBV6-1 and TRBJ2-7; 11 nucleotides align to TRBD2. With V trimmed by 1 base and J by 2 bases, 10 bases remained unmatched. This CDR3 comprises 18 residues. Germline loops: CDR1 MNHNS, CDR2 SASEGT. As DNA, the CDR3 is TGTGCCAGCAGTGAAGGGCCCCAACTAGCGGGAGTTCCCTACGAGCAGTACTTC. Amino acid sequence: CASSEGPQLAGVPYEQYF.

This rearrangement joins TRBV9 to TRBJ2-1; D possibly corresponds to TRBD2 (7 bases). Trimming shortened V by 1 base and J by 5 bases, and 10 bases separated the two germline ends. The CDR3 runs 14 residues. Germline V gives CDR1 SGDLS, CDR2 YYNGEE. The CDR3 protein is CASSVPGGHNEQFF. In DNA, the CDR3 is TGTGCCAGCAGCGTACCCGGGGGGCACAATGAGCAGTTCTTC.

The chain combines TRBV27 with TRBJ2-3; 9 bases are a match to TRBD2. The CDR3 spans 17 residues. V dropped 5 bases and J dropped 3; count of bases not matched to a gene: 12. Germline V lookup: CDR1 MNHEY, CDR2 SMNVEV (reference sequence). The DNA for the CDR3 is TGTGCCAGCAGTCCATGGGGTAGCGGGAGCTGGACAGATACGCAGTATTTT. Its translation is CASSPWGSGSWTDTQYF.